The next 9 T cell receptor beta chains were all read from a single sample in a study of chemoradiotherapy in HPV16-positive cancers. Repertoires were generated with immunoSEQ multiplex PCR, while TCRdb's copy carries only in-frame clones and drops some. The table has approximately 6,000 clones, roughly 90% seen once; the top ten hold about 20%. The sequenced sample was blood, obtained from a patient who underwent chemoradiotherapy. All receptors derive from a human donor with HPV-associated anogenital cancer.

The chain employs TRBV19 and TRBJ1-3; no definite D call. There are 15 residues in the CDR3. The germline V gene encodes CDR1 LNHDA and CDR2 SQIVND (reference sequence). The germline V and J ends were trimmed by 3 bases and 0 bases, with 9 bases remaining between them. The CDR3 nucleotides read TGTGCCAGTAGTATCTTCCTAACCTCTGGAAACACCATATATTTT. It is translated as CASSIFLTSGNTIYF.

This chain uses TRBV6-5 with TRBJ2-7; D may be TRBD1 (6 bases). Trimming pared 7 bases from V and 1 base from J, leaving 11 bases between. CDR1 MNHEY and CDR2 SVGAGI come from the germline V gene. The CDR3 length is 13 residues. CDR3 nucleotide sequence: TGTGCCAGCACCGAGGGGGAGTCCTACGAGCAGTACTTC. As protein: CASTEGESYEQYF.

The V gene is TRBV18, the J gene TRBJ1-4; possible D gene TRBD1, 6 bases. The CDR3 extends over 13 amino acids. The V end was cut by 5 bases, the J end by 7 bases, with 11 bases between. Germline loops: CDR1 KGHSH, CDR2 LQKENI. Written as DNA, the CDR3 is TGTGCCAGCTCAAGACAGGAGGGTGAAAAACTGTTTTTT. Its protein product is CASSRQEGEKLFF. The full variable domain, in which reference TRBV18 and TRBJ1-4 provide the parts outside the CDR3, is NAGVMQNPRHLVRRRGQEARLRCSPMKGHSHVYWYRQLPEEGLKFMVYLQKENIIDESGMPKERFSAEFPKEGPSILRIQQVVRGDSAAYFCASSRQEGEKLFFGSGTQLSVL.

The chain is built from TRBV7-9 and TRBJ2-3, with 7 nucleotides matching TRBD1. This CDR3 contains 15 residues. From germline, CDR1 is SEHNR and CDR2 FQNEAQ (reference sequence). J lost 1 base, V lost 5 bases, and 6 bases had no gene match. The CDR3 nucleotides read TGTGCCAGCAGCCGACAGGGACCCCGCACAGATACGCAGTATTTT. Residues: CASSRQGPRTDTQYF. Based on the CDR3 plus reference TRBV7-9 and TRBJ2-3, the full variable domain is DTGVSQNPRHKITKRGQNVTFRCDPISEHNRLYWYRQTLGQGPEFLTYFQNEAQLEKSRLLSDRFSAERPKGSFSTLEIQRTEQGDSAMYLCASSRQGPRTDTQYFGPGTRLTVL.

This chain joins TRBV18 and TRBJ2-3, with D hard to call. The CDR3 is 15 residues long. Germline V gives CDR1 KGHSH, CDR2 LQKENI. V was pared by 0 bases and J by 4 bases, with 11 bases between. CDR3 in amino acids: CASSPPSVLSDTQYF. CDR3 coding DNA: TGTGCCAGCTCACCACCTTCCGTATTATCAGATACGCAGTATTTT.

This chain joins TRBV9 and TRBJ2-3; TRBD2 aligns across 9 bases. After removal of 0 bases from V and 4 bases from J, the junction contained 6 bases not matched to a gene. This CDR3 comprises 16 residues. Germline CDR1 is SGDLS and CDR2 is YYNGEE. CDR3: CASSVEAGGPPDTQYF. CDR3 coding DNA: TGTGCCAGCAGCGTAGAGGCGGGGGGGCCCCCAGATACGCAGTATTTT.

The chain has TRBV11-2 and TRBJ2-1, with TRBD2 matching 9 bases. V dropped 1 base and J dropped 4; count of bases not matched to a gene: 2. CDR3 size: 15 residues. Germline-derived CDR1 and CDR2 are SGHAT and FQNNGV. CDR3 sequence (DNA): TGTGCCAGCAGCTTAGTAGCGGGAGTATACAATGAGCAGTTCTTC. This gives the protein CASSLVAGVYNEQFF.

This clone was counted a single time. The chain uses TRBV7-3 and TRBJ1-3, with a weak D call TRBD1 (6 bases). This CDR3 region has 15 residues. V shed 3 bases and J shed 2 bases, with 11 bases lying between them. The V gene's germline CDR1 is SGHTA and CDR2 FQGTGA. In DNA form, the CDR3 reads TGTGCCAGCAGCTTCCCACGGACAGCTGGAAACACCATATATTTT. Translation: CASSFPRTAGNTIYF.

This rearrangement joins TRBV5-4 to TRBJ1-6; a possible D gene is TRBD1 (5 bases). This CDR3 is built from 12 residues. From germline, CDR1 is SGHNT and CDR2 YYREEE (reference sequence). The V and J ends lost 6 bases and 11 bases respectively, with 12 bases between them. The CDR3 DNA reads as TGTGCCAGCAAGGCAGGGAGGACACCCCTCCACTTT. It translates to CASKAGRTPLHF.